This TCR beta chain was documented in a study of T cells in Graves' hyperthyroidism and ophthalmopathy. Turning to the study itself: Blood was drawn when the patient was first diagnosed and still untreated. The study's findings and limits: Most thyroid clonotypes expanded above 0.001 were also detected in blood.

Any patient presenting with uncontrolled infection, other autoimmune disease, pregnancy or lactation was left out. In making diagnoses, clinical symptoms, serum thyroxine and TRAb, thyroid ultrasound and orbital computed tomography were all used. Amplification of TCR beta CDR3 regions was performed using RNA transcripts as template. Primed by the HTBI set, a first-round RT-PCR was run on the TCR CDR3. MiXCR was run by TCRdb on the multiplex PCR reads, yielding one entry per CDR3 protein. This sample has 690,000 or so distinct CDR3 sequences, with over 15% found just once. With regard to this clonotype: Its antigen is undetermined.

Germline lookup yields CDR1 LGHDT and CDR2 YNNKEL (reference sequence). The CDR3 is 16 amino acids. The sample was blood. This clonotype originated in a woman aged 50 to 60 with Graves' hyperthyroidism that later progressed to Graves' ophthalmopathy. J is TRBJ2-1 and V is TRBV3-1, with TRBD2 matching over 8 bases. The end of the DNA aligns better with TRBJ2-7, so the J call may be wrong. The CDR3: CASSQDRTGGMDEQYF. As DNA, the CDR3 is TGTGCCAGCAGCCAAGACCGGACGGGGGGGATGGATGAGCAGTACTTC.